Listed below are T cell receptor beta chains from one sample, sequenced in a study of cytomegalovirus exposure and HLA in healthy donors. The assay was immunoSEQ multiplex PCR, and TCRdb's table has in-frame clones only and misses some. The table records 60,000 to 90,000 clones, around 70% of them present only once. Sequencing used PBMCs. The receptors were sampled from a woman between 50 and 59 years old in good health and CMV-seropositive. Each CDR3 is given without its conserved first and last residue. Clone size is not always given. Where it is, it says once, few, many or a class for expanded clones.

ASSWTGGDEQF,TRBV7-6,.
ASSLVGEYEQY,TRBV5-5,.
ASSQEGQGGEKLF,TRBV4-2,once
ASSLRGPSYNEQF,TRBV7-2,.
ASSPRVYGYT,TRBV7-2,.
ASTPLGGLAAQETQY,TRBV5-1,.
ASSLAQGMLNEQF,TRBV7-9,few
ASSLGLAANNEQF,TRBV5-4,.
ASSLGQGKEKLF,TRBV5-1,many
ASSDGRGQGEEQY,TRBV10-1,.
ASSQGQGGTDTQY,TRBV5-1,.
ASSQDPRDTNTEAF,TRBV4-2,.
ASSLQGQGEETQY,TRBV18,.
ASSQAGQGARSEQY,TRBV4-1,.
ASSQGRENQPQH,TRBV18,.
ASSRQATSSEAF,TRBV7-2,.
ASSMGPRGQPQH,TRBV19,.
ASSLQGGANQPQH,TRBV28,.
SSSWTGTNSPLH,TRBV7-9,.
ASSGTSGQETQY,TRBV5-1,.
ASRRGGEQY,TRBV6-5,.
ASSLHRAEAF,TRBV11-2,.
ASSPGDPTEAF,TRBV28,.
ASSEASILSGNTIY,TRBV6-1,.
ASTHAGQKSSYNEQF,TRBV28,few
ASRPAGGPIYNEQF,TRBV11-2,once
ASSYSSTGGSYEQY,TRBV6-5,.
ASSPYGGPGNEQY,TRBV18,.
SVVGASNEKLF,TRBV29-1,.
ASSSHREGYT,TRBV6-6,once
SGTHGTYEQY,TRBV29-1,.
ASSPGTSVSYEQY,TRBV6-6,.
ASSFDPGLAGRLGTDTQY,TRBV28,.
ASGSGKGTETQY,TRBV27,.
ASREEGLGRDTQY,TRBV6-1,.
AISGQGSKRGETQY,TRBV10-3,.
ASSQDRGRNDGDQPQH,TRBV4-3,few
ASSAFRDSVNTGELF,TRBV25-1,once
ASSFGQGGTEAF,TRBV11-2,.
SVTNTGMNTEAF,TRBV29-1,.
ASSLGQGYTDTQY,TRBV5-6,.
ASSLGGGGTREYGYT,TRBV7-3,.
ASSEGTSGTKNIQY,TRBV2,.
ASSPYPEPPGETQY,TRBV27,.
ASSLQKTGDNTEAF,TRBV11-2,once
ASSFWGLNEQF,TRBV7-9,.
ASRSGAGGTDTQY,TRBV6-1,few
ASTGQGWTEAF,TRBV2,.
ASSWGGDSNQPQH,TRBV5-4,.
ASRGQGAGGELF,TRBV6-5,.
ASSKGQGQETQY,TRBV11-2,.
ASSLGAGASNQPQH,TRBV7-9,.
ASSTPTRRPGGQPQH,TRBV28,once